This T cell receptor (beta chain) was recovered during a study of Tregs in tolerant kidney transplant recipients. Study-wide results and caveats: In tolerant patients, donor-specific Tregs outgrew total Tregs, suggesting antigen-driven expansion. Activated donor B cell expansion appeared to reveal the most relevant donor-specific TCRbeta repertoire. Validation in larger populations is needed because few patients were studied. This study did not directly address biological reproducibility.

CDR3 length: 14 amino acids. Germline CDR1 KGHSH, CDR2 LQKENI. V dropped 3 bases and J dropped 0 bases, with 5 bases sitting between them. The data were produced by immunoSEQ multiplex PCR, yet TCRdb's version contains in-frame clones alone and is incomplete. The sample has approximately 81,000 clones, 91% seen once. Of note for this clone: Its antigen is undetermined.

Recipients received nonmyeloablative bone marrow transplants from related graft donors, with transient mixed chimerism. The clonotype was recovered from a human patient who received a combined kidney and bone marrow transplant. The graft donor may account for some of the T cells. The chain has TRBV18 and TRBJ2-2; D remains ambiguous. The material sequenced was CD4+ T cells from blood (PBMCs), taken 24 months after the transplant. The CDR3: CASSPATNTGELFF. CDR3 DNA: TGTGCCAGCTCACCGGCCACGAACACCGGGGAGCTGTTTTTT.